This is a list of T cell receptor beta chains from one sample in a study of OX40 agonist ivuxolimab in advanced cancers. Profiling relied on immunoSEQ multiplex PCR, and the TCRdb table lists in-frame clones only, not all of them. The sample has approximately 10,000 clones, around 80% seen once. The sequencing here drew on CD4+ or CD8+ T cells sorted from blood, taken in a trial of the OX40 agonist ivuxolimab. All receptors come from an adult with an advanced solid tumor such as melanoma, head and neck, liver or kidney cancer. The CDR3 runs from the conserved cysteine through the conserved F or W. D genes are given only for firm matches. Size is omitted from some rows. Given values are once, few, many or a class for expanded clones.

clone size | J gene | CDR3 length | D gene | V gene | CDR3 DNA | CDR3 protein
. | TRBJ2-7 | 13 | . | TRBV11-3 | TGTGCCAGCAGCTTGACTGACCTGGACGAGCAGTACTTC | CASSLTDLDEQYF
few | TRBJ2-3 | 14 | . | TRBV5-5 | TGTGCCAGCAGCTTGGCTAGCGGCACAGATACGCAGTATTTT | CASSLASGTDTQYF
once | TRBJ1-5 | 15 | TRBD1 | TRBV6-1 | TGTGCCAGCAGAGAGACAGGGGATAGCAATCAGCCCCAGCATTTT | CASRETGDSNQPQHF
. | TRBJ1-1 | 11 | . | TRBV4-1 | TGCGCCAGCAGCCAAGCTCCGGAGGTGGTCTTT | CASSQAPEVVF
medium-sized | TRBJ2-3 | 14 | TRBD2 | TRBV6-5 | TGTGCCAGCAAGGGACTAGGAGAGACAGATACGCAGTATTTT | CASKGLGETDTQYF
. | TRBJ2-3 | 15 | TRBD2 | TRBV19 | TGTGCCAGTAGCTGGACTAGCGAGAGCACAGATACGCAGTATTTT | CASSWTSESTDTQYF
. | TRBJ2-2 | 15 | . | TRBV4-1 | TGCGCCAGCAGCCAAGAACCAGGGTCTTTCGGGGAGCTGTTTTTT | CASSQEPGSFGELFF
few | TRBJ2-7 | 14 | . | TRBV28 | TGTGCCAGCAGTTTTGGAGGGGGGCAGAGGGAGCAGTACTTC | CASSFGGGQREQYF
. | TRBJ2-2 | 15 | . | TRBV27 | TGTGCCAGCAGTTTAAGGAGGGAGAACACCGGGGAGCTGTTTTTT | CASSLRRENTGELFF
few | TRBJ1-6 | 15 | . | TRBV6-5 | TGTGCCAGCAGTTCCAACCCCGGAGGGAATTCACCCCTCCACTTT | CASSSNPGGNSPLHF
. | TRBJ2-2 | 15 | TRBD2 | TRBV28 | TGTGCCAGCAGTTCCGGGACTAGAGATACCGGGGAGCTGTTTTTT | CASSSGTRDTGELFF
. | TRBJ1-5 | 12 | . | TRBV25-1 | TGTGCCAGTAGCCAGGGGAGCCAGCCCCAGCATTTT | CASSQGSQPQHF
. | TRBJ2-1 | 15 | TRBD1 | TRBV18 | TGTGCCAGCTCACCAGATGGACAGGGTGGTGTTGAGCAGTTCTTC | CASSPDGQGGVEQFF
. | TRBJ2-1 | 13 | TRBD1 | TRBV27 | TGTGCCAGCAGTTACCCGGGACAGCTTATTTGGTTCTTC | CASSYPGQLIWFF
few | TRBJ1-1 | 13 | . | TRBV6-6 | TGTGCCAGCAGTTACCAGGGCTGGACTGAAGCTTTCTTT | CASSYQGWTEAFF
. | TRBJ2-3 | 16 | . | TRBV10-3 | TGTGCCAGCCGAGACGGAGGGCGGGGTTGGACAGATACGCAGTATTTT | CASRDGGRGWTDTQYF
. | TRBJ2-5 | 14 | TRBD1 | TRBV6-6 | TGTGCCAGCAGTAAGACAGGGGGCCAAGAGACCCAGTACTTC | CASSKTGGQETQYF
. | TRBJ2-3 | 19 | TRBD1 | TRBV30 | TGTGCCTGGAGTAGTGGGACAGGGGATCTAGCGGACCTCACAGATACGCAGTATTTT | CAWSSGTGDLADLTDTQYF
once | TRBJ2-5 | 15 | . | TRBV5-1 | TGCGCCAGCAGCCTAACAGGGATCGGGTCGGAGACCCAGTACTTC | CASSLTGIGSETQYF
. | TRBJ2-1 | 14 | TRBD2 | TRBV5-1 | TGCGCCAGCAGTGGTCTAGCGGGGCCCAATGAGCAGTTCTTC | CASSGLAGPNEQFF
. | TRBJ2-1 | 10 | . | TRBV20-1 | TGCAGTGCTGAGGAGAATGAGCAGTTCTTC | CSAEENEQFF
. | TRBJ2-1 | 11 | . | TRBV5-6 | TGTGCCAGCAGCTTGGGCAATGAGCAGTTCTTC | CASSLGNEQFF
medium-sized | TRBJ2-1 | 16 | TRBD2 | TRBV19 | TGTGCCAGTAGTATAGCGTCGGGCGGGGGACACAATGAGCAGTTCTTC | CASSIASGGGHNEQFF
. | TRBJ2-1 | 22 | TRBD1 | TRBV28 | TGTGCCAGCAGTTTTACGCTCTTAACAGACAGGGCGATCGCCGACTTTTACAATGAGCAGTTCTTC | CASSFTLLTDRAIADFYNEQFF
. | TRBJ2-3 | 15 | . | TRBV2 | TGTGCCAGCAGTGAACTGGGCCGGCTCACAGATACGCAGTATTTT | CASSELGRLTDTQYF
. | TRBJ1-2 | 18 | TRBD1 | TRBV9 | TGTGCCAGCAGCGTGCGAACCTCCGGGACAGGGGACTCGTATGGCTACACCTTC | CASSVRTSGTGDSYGYTF
. | TRBJ2-3 | 14 | . | TRBV6-5 | TGTGCCAGCAGCCCTGGGGAGATTACAGATACGCAGTATTTT | CASSPGEITDTQYF
. | TRBJ1-2 | 13 | . | TRBV15 | TGTGCCACCAGCTGGCCCCCCAAGAATGGCTACACCTTC | CATSWPPKNGYTF
. | TRBJ2-7 | 13 | . | TRBV11-2 | TGTGCCAGCAGCCAGGGGCTTGCCTACGAGCAGTACTTC | CASSQGLAYEQYF
. | TRBJ2-7 | 12 | . | TRBV6-5 | TGTGCCAGCAGTTTTTCCCCGGAGGAGCAGTACTTC | CASSFSPEEQYF
. | TRBJ2-5 | 14 | . | TRBV28 | TGTGCCAGCAGTTTGAGGGCAGGGACAGAGACCCAGTACTTC | CASSLRAGTETQYF
once | TRBJ2-2 | 16 | TRBD2 | TRBV6-5 | TGTGCCAGCAGTTACCTAGCGGGAGGCGTCACCGGGGAGCTGTTTTTT | CASSYLAGGVTGELFF
. | TRBJ2-6 | 17 | . | TRBV4-2 | TGTGCCAGCAGCCAAGAGGCTGGGCCTTCTGGGGCCAACGTCCTGACTTTC | CASSQEAGPSGANVLTF
few | TRBJ1-5 | 17 | TRBD1 | TRBV19 | TGTGCCAGTAGAACCGGGACAGGGTACAATAGCAATCAGCCCCAGCATTTT | CASRTGTGYNSNQPQHF
. | TRBJ2-1 | 15 | TRBD1 | TRBV5-5 | TGTGCCAGCAGCTTGGGACAGGGGGAGGCCGATGAGCAGTTCTTC | CASSLGQGEADEQFF
few | TRBJ2-3 | 20 | TRBD2 | TRBV27 | TGTGCCAGCAGTTTTTTTAAGGGTACTAGCGGGAGATCTAGGACAGATACGCAGTATTTT | CASSFFKGTSGRSRTDTQYF
few | TRBJ2-7 | 14 | . | TRBV30 | TGTGCCTGGAGACCGGATCCAGGAGAATACGAGCAGTACTTC | CAWRPDPGEYEQYF